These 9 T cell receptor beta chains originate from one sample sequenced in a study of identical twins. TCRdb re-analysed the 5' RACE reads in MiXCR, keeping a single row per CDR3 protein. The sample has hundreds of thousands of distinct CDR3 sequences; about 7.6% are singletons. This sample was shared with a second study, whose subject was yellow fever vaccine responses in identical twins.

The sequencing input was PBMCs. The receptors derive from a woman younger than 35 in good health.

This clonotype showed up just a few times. CDR3 DNA sequence: TGTGCCAGCAGCCGACGACAGGGACCCAACCAAGAGACCCAGTACTTC. Translating gives CASSRRQGPNQETQYF. V gene TRBV7-9 combines with J gene TRBJ2-5, with 7 bases that match TRBD1. J lost 0 bases, V lost 5 bases, and 9 bases had no gene match. This CDR3 is built from 16 residues. Germline V lookup: CDR1 SEHNR, CDR2 FQNEAQ (reference sequence).

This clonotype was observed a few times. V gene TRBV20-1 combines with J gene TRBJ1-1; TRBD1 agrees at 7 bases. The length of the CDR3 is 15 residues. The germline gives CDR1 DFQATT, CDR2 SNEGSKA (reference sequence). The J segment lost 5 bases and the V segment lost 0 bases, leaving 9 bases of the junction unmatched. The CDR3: CSARENDRVRTEAFF. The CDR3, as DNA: TGCAGTGCTAGAGAAAACGACAGGGTTCGGACTGAAGCTTTCTTT.

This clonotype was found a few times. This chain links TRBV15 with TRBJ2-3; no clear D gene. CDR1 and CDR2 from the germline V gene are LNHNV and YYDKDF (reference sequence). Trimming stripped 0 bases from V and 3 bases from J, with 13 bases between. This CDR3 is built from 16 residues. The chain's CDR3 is CATSRDQGMKTDTQYF. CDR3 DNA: TGTGCCACCAGCAGAGATCAAGGGATGAAGACAGATACGCAGTATTTT. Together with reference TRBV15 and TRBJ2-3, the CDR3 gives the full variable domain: DAMVIQNPRYQVTQFGKPVTLSCSQTLNHNVMYWYQQKSSQAPKLLFHYYDKDFNNEADTPDNFQSRRPNTSFCFLDIRSPGLGDTAMYLCATSRDQGMKTDTQYFGPGTRLTVL.

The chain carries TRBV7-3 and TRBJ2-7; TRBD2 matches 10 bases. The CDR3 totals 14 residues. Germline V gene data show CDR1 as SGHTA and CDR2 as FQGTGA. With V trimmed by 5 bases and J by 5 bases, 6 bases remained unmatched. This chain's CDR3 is CASSAGTSVDEQYF. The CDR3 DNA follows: TGTGCCAGCAGCGCCGGGACTAGCGTGGACGAGCAGTACTTC.

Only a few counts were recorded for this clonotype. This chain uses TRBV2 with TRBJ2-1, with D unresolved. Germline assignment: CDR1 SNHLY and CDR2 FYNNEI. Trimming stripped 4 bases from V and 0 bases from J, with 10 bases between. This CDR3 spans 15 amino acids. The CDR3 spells CASSAGSSSYNEQFF. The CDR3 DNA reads TGTGCCAGCAGTGCCGGGTCGAGCTCCTACAATGAGCAGTTCTTC.

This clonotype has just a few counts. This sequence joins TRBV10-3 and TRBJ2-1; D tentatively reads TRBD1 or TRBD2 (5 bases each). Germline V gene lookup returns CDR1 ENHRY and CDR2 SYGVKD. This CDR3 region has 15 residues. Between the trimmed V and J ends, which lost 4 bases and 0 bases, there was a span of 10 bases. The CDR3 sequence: CAISGGSHSYNEQFF. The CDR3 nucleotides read TGTGCCATCAGTGGGGGGAGTCACTCCTACAATGAGCAGTTCTTC.

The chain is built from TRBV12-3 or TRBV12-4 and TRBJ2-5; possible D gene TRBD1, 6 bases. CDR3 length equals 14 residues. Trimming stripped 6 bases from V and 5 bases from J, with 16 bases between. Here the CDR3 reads CASSHRTVRETQYF. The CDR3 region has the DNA TGTGCCAGCAGCCACCGGACAGTTAGGGAGACCCAGTACTTC.

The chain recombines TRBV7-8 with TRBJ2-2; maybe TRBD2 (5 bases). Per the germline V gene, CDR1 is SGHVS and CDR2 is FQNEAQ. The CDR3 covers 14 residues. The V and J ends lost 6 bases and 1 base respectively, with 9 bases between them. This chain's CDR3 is CASRYSGNTGELFF. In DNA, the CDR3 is TGTGCCAGCAGATACAGCGGGAACACCGGGGAGCTGTTTTTT.

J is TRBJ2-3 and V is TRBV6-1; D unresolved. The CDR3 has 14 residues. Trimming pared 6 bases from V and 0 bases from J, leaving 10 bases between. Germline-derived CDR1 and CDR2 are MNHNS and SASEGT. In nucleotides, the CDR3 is TGTGCCAGCAGCCCCCGGTATAGCACAGATACGCAGTATTTT. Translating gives CASSPRYSTDTQYF.